These T cell receptor beta chains were read from a single sample in a study of blood T cell repertoires in COVID-19. Clones were read by immunoSEQ multiplex PCR, and TCRdb kept only the in-frame ones, dropping some. The repertoire holds over 40,000 clones, with approximately 85% as singletons. Sequenced: peripheral blood. The origin of the receptors is a human donor in a cohort sampled during active COVID-19. The conserved cysteine and the conserved F or W are not part of the CDR3 here.

cdr3_aa j_call v_call
ASSSGTGYEQY TRBJ2-7 TRBV12-3/TRBV12-4
ASIDQMNTEAF TRBJ1-1 TRBV6-6
ASSPGLAVTYEQY TRBJ2-7 TRBV7-2
ASSLTATSRVMNTEAF TRBJ1-1 TRBV7-3
ASSLGTSGSDEQF TRBJ2-1 TRBV5-1
ASSPTWNYGYT TRBJ1-2 TRBV27
ASSLGGSPGTGELF TRBJ2-2 TRBV5-1
ASSERGNNQPQH TRBJ1-5 TRBV6-1
ASSQDLSPDQPQH TRBJ1-5 TRBV4-1
ASSLTTGRYGYT TRBJ1-2 TRBV5-4